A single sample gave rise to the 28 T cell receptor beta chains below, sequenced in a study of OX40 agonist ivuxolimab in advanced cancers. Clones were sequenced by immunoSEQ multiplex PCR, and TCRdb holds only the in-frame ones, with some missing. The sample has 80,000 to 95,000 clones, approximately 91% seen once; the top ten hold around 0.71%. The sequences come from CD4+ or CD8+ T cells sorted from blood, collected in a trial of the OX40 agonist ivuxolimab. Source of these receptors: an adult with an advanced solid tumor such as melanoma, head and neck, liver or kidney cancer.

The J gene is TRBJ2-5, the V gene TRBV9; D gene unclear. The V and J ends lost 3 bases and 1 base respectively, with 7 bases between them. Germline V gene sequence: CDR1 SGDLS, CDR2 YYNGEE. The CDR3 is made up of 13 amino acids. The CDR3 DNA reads TGTGCCAGCAGCGCAGAAGCCCAAGAGACCCAGTACTTC. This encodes CASSAEAQETQYF.

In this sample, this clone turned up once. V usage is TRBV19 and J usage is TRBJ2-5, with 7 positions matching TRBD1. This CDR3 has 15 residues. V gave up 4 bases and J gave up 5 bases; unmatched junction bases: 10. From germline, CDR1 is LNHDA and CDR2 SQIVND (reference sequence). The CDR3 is CASSTQRGQGETQYF. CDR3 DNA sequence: TGTGCCAGTAGTACCCAGAGGGGGCAGGGGGAGACCCAGTACTTC.

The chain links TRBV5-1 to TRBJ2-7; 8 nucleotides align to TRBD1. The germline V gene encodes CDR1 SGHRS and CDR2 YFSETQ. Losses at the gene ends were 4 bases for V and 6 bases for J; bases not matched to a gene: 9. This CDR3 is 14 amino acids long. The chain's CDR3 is CASSPGQGWGEQYF. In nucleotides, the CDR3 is TGCGCCAGCAGCCCCGGACAGGGTTGGGGCGAGCAGTACTTC.

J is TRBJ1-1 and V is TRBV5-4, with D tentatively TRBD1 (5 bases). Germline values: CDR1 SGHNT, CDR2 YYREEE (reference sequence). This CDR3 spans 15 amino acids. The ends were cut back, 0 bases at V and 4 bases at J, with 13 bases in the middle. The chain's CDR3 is CASSLGPREGTEAFF. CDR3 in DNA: TGTGCCAGCAGCTTGGGCCCCAGGGAGGGCACTGAAGCTTTCTTT. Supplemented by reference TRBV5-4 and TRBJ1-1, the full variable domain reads ETGVTQSPTHLIKTRGQQVTLRCSSQSGHNTVSWYQQALGQGPQFIFQYYREEENGRGNFPPRFSGLQFPNYSSELNVNALELDDSALYLCASSLGPREGTEAFFGQGTRLTVV.

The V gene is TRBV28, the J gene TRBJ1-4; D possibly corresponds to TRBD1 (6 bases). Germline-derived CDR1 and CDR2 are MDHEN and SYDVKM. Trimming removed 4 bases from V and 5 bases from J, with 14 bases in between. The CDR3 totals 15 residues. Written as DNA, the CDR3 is TGTGCCAGCAGTTCCCGTAGGGGGGGGAATGAAAAACTGTTTTTT. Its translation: CASSSRRGGNEKLFF.

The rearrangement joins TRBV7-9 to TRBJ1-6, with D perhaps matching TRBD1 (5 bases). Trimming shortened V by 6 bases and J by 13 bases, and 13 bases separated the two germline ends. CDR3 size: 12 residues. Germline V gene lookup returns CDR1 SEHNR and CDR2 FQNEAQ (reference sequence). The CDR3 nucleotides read TGTGCCAGCAGGGCTAACGGGACCCCCCTCCACTTT. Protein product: CASRANGTPLHF.

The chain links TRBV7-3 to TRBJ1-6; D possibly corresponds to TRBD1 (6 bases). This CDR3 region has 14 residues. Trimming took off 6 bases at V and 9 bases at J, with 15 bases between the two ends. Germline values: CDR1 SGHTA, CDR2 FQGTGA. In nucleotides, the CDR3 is TGTGCCAGCAGGTCCGGGACAAGCAGTTCACCCCTCCACTTT. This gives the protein CASRSGTSSSPLHF.

The CDR3 reads CASSQQGGSYNEQFF. For the CDR3, the DNA is TGTGCCAGCAGCCAACAGGGTGGGAGCTACAATGAGCAGTTCTTC. The chain is built from TRBV7-7 and TRBJ2-1, with D perhaps matching TRBD1 (6 bases). The V gene's germline CDR1 is SSHAT and CDR2 FNYEAQ (reference sequence). V was shortened by 5 bases and J by 3 bases, with 14 bases between the two germline ends. CDR3 length: 15 residues. The whole variable domain, remainder taken from reference TRBV7-7 and TRBJ2-1, is GAGVSQSPRYKVTKRGQDVTLRCDPISSHATLYWYQQALGQGPEFLTYFNYEAQPDKSGLPSDRFSAERPEGSISTLTIQRTEQRDSAMYRCASSQQGGSYNEQFFGPGTRLTVL.

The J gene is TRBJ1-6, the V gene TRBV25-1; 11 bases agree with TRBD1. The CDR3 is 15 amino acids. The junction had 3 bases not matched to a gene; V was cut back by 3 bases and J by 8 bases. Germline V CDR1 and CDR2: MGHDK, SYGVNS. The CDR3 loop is CASSDWDRGDSPLHF. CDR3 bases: TGTGCCAGCAGTGATTGGGACAGGGGGGATTCACCCCTCCACTTT.

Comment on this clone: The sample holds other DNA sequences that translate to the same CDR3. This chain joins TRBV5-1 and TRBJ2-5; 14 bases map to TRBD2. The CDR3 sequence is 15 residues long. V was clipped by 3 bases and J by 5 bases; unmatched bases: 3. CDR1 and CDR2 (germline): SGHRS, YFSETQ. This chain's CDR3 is CASSSGLAGVETQYF. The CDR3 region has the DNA TGCGCCAGCAGCTCGGGACTAGCGGGAGTGGAGACCCAGTACTTC.

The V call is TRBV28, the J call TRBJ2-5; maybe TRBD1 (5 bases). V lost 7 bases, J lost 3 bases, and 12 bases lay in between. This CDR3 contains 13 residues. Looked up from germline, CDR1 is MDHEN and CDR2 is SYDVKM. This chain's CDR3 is CASIQGSEETQYF. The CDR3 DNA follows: TGTGCCAGCATCCAGGGCTCGGAAGAGACCCAGTACTTC.

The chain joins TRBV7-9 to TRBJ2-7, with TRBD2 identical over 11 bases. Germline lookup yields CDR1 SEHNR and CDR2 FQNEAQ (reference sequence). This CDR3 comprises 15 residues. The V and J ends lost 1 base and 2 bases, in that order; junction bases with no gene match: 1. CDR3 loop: CASSLVAGGTYEQYF. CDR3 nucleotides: TGTGCCAGCAGCTTAGTAGCGGGAGGGACCTACGAGCAGTACTTC.

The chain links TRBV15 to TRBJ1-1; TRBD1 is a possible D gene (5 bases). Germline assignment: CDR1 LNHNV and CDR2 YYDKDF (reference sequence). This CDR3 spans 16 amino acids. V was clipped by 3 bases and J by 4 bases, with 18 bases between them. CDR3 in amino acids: CATSRNRGGAGTEAFF. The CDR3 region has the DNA TGTGCCACCAGCAGGAACCGTGGAGGGGCGGGCACTGAAGCTTTCTTT.

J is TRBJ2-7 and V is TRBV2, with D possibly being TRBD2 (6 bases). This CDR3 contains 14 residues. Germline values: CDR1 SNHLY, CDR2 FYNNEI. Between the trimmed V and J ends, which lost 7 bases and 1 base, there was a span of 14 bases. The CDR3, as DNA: TGTGCCAGCAAACGGGACTTAGAATCCTACGAGCAGTACTTC. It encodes CASKRDLESYEQYF.

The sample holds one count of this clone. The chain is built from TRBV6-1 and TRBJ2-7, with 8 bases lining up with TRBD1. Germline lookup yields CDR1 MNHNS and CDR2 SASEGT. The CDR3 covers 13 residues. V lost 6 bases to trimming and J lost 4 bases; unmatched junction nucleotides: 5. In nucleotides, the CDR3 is TGTGCCAGCAGGCCGGGACAGGCTTACGAGCAGTACTTC. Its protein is CASRPGQAYEQYF.

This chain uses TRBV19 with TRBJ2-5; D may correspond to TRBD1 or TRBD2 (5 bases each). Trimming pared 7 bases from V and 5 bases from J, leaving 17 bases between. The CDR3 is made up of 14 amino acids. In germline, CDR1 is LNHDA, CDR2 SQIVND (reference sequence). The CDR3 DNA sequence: TGTGCCAGTAAAAGCCGTCTGGGGGTCGAGACCCAGTACTTC. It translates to CASKSRLGVETQYF.

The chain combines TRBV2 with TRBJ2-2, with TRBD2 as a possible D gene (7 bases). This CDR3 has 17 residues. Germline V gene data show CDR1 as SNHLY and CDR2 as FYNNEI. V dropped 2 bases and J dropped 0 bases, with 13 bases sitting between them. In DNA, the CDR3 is TGTGCCAGCAGTGAACGTTGGGGGGGCACGAACACCGGGGAGCTGTTTTTT. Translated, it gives CASSERWGGTNTGELFF.

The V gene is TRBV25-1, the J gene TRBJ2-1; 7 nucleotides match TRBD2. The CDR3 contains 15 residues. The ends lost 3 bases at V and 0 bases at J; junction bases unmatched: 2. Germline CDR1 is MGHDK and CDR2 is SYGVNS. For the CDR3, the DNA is TGTGCCAGCAGTGAGACTAGCAGCTCCTACAATGAGCAGTTCTTC. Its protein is CASSETSSSYNEQFF.

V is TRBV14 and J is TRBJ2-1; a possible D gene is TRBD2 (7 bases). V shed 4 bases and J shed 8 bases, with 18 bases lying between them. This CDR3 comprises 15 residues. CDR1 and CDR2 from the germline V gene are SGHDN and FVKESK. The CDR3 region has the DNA TGTGCCAGCAGCCCTCTGGGGGGGGGCCTAGATGAGCAGTTCTTC. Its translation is CASSPLGGGLDEQFF.

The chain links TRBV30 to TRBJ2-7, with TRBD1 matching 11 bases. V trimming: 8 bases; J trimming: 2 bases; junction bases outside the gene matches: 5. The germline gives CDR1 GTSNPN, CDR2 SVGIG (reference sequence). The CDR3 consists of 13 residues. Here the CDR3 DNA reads TGTGCCCGTAAGGGACAGGGGGCCTACGAGCAGTACTTC. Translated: CARKGQGAYEQYF.

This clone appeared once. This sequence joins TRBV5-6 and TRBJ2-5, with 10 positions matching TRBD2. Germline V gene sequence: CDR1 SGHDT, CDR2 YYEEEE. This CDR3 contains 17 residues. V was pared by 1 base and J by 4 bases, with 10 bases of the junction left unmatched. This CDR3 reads CASSLSATSGARETQYF. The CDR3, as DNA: TGTGCCAGCAGCTTGAGCGCTACTAGCGGGGCTAGAGAGACCCAGTACTTC.

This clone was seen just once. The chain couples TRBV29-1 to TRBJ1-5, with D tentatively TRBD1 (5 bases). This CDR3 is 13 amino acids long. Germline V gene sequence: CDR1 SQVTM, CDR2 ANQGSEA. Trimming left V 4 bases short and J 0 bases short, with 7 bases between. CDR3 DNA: TGCAGCGTTGCGAGGGGTAGCAATCAGCCCCAGCATTTT. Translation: CSVARGSNQPQHF.

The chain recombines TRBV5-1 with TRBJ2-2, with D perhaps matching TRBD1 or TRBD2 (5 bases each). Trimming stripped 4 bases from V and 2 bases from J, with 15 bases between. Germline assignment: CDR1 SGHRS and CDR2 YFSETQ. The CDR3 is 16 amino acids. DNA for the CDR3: TGCGCCAGCAGCCCGGGGCCCCCTGAAAACACCGGGGAGCTGTTTTTT. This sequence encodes CASSPGPPENTGELFF.

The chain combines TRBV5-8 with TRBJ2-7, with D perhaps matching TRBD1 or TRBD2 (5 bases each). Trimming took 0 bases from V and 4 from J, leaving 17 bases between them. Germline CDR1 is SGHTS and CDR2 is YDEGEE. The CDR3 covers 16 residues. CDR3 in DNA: TGTGCCAGCAGCTTGGGAGGGGCCTTAGGGTCGTACGAGCAGTACTTC. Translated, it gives CASSLGGALGSYEQYF.

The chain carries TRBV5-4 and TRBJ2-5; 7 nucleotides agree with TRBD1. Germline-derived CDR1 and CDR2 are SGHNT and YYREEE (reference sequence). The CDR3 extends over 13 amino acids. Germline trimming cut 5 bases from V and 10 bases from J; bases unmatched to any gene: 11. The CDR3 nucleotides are TGTGCCAGCAGAAAGACAGGGAGCTGGGGCCAGTACTTC. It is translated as CASRKTGSWGQYF.

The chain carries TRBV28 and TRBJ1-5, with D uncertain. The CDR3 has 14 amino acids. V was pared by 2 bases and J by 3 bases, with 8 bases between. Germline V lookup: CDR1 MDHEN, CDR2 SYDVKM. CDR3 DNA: TGTGCCAGCAGTTTAATACGGCTCAATCAGCCCCAGCATTTT. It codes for CASSLIRLNQPQHF.

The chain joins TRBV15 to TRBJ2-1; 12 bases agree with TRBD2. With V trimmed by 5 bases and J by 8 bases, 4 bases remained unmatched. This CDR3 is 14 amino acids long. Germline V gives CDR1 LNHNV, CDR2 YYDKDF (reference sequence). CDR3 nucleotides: TGTGCCACCAGCCTAGCGGGGGGGGAAGATGAGCAGTTCTTC. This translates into CATSLAGGEDEQFF. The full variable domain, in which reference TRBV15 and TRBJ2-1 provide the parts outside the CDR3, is DAMVIQNPRYQVTQFGKPVTLSCSQTLNHNVMYWYQQKSSQAPKLLFHYYDKDFNNEADTPDNFQSRRPNTSFCFLDIRSPGLGDTAMYLCATSLAGGEDEQFFGPGTRLTVL.

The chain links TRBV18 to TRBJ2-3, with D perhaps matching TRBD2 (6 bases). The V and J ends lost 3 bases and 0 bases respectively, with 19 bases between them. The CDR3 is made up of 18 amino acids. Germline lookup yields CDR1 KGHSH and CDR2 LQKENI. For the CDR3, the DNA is TGTGCCAGCTCACCCGCACCGGGGGTGGAGTTGAGCACAGATACGCAGTATTTT. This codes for CASSPAPGVELSTDTQYF.